Shown below are 4 T cell receptor beta chains from a single sample sequenced in a study of blood T cells in healthy people across ages. The second PCR ran about 6 to 12 cycles with a sample-barcoded 5' primer and J-beta primers. MiXCR was run by TCRdb on the 5' RACE reads, yielding one entry per CDR3 protein. The sample lists approximately 700,000 distinct CDR3 sequences, approximately 31% occurring once. The sequenced material came from blood. Receptors were obtained from a woman aged 80 or over in good health.

This clonotype was observed a single time. Relative to the germline gene, one junction end is altered; a read error may explain this. J is TRBJ2-7 and V is TRBV27; TRBD1 aligns across 8 bases. Germline loops: CDR1 MNHEY, CDR2 SMNVEV (reference sequence). The CDR3 has 17 residues. DNA of the CDR3: TGTGCCAGCAATTTATTAGCCCGGCCAGGGGGCAGATACGAGCAGTACTTC. Its protein product is CASNLLARPGGRYEQYF.

As for this clonotype: The germline gene is not matched at one end of the junction; a read error may be the cause. The CDR3 coding sequence is TGTGCCAACAGTGAAGCGCTTAATCGGTACAATGAGCAGTACTTC. Amino acids: CANSEALNRYNEQYF. The genes are TRBV2 and TRBJ2-5, with D unresolved. The CDR3 runs 15 residues. The germline CDR1 and CDR2 sequences are SNHLY and FYNNEI.

The rearrangement joins TRBV12-3 or TRBV12-4 to TRBJ2-1; no definite D call. This CDR3 has 14 residues. The V and J ends lost 6 bases and 3 bases respectively, with 12 bases between them. CDR3 residues: CASSLVPDYNEQFF. The DNA of the CDR3 is TGTGCCAGCAGCTTGGTACCCGACTACAATGAGCAGTTCTTC.

This clonotype was counted at least ten times. This chain uses TRBV7-9 with TRBJ1-2; no reliable D call. The germline V gene has CDR1 SEHNR and CDR2 FQNEAQ (reference sequence). The CDR3 has 14 amino acids. V dropped 2 bases and J dropped 7 bases, with 14 bases sitting between them. In nucleotides, the CDR3 is TGTGCCAGCAGCTTAACCGATAAGGAGGGTGGCTACACCTTC. Protein: CASSLTDKEGGYTF.